This T cell receptor (beta chain) derives from a study of Ad26.COV2.S vaccination and SARS-CoV-2 variants. Turning to the study itself: Ad26.COV2.S given intramuscularly, once or twice 56 days apart. Whole-study findings and limits: People given the vaccine had a wider spike-specific TCR breadth than placebo recipients did.

Treatment indicated: roughly 19 received Ad26.COV2.S at low or high dose, single or two shots; 5 received placebo; per-sample allocation not given. Collection of samples fell on day 63 after the first vaccine or placebo injection. Vaccination employed an Ad26 vector expressing the Wuhan-strain SARS-CoV-2 spike. Here immunoSEQ multiplex PCR was the method, and the copy in TCRdb shows in-frame clones only, minus some. The sample has 350,000 to 500,000 clones, 80% to 95% seen once. This CDR3 has 19 residues. J was trimmed by 0 bases and V by 6 bases; bases with no gene match: 13. Germline values: CDR1 LNHDA, CDR2 SQIVND (reference sequence). On this clone: What it recognizes is unknown.

This clonotype was obtained from a person between 18 and 59 years old who received the Ad26.COV2.S COVID-19 vaccine or a placebo. The starting material was peripheral blood, obtained in a trial of Ad26.COV2.S vaccine versus placebo. This chain uses TRBV19 with TRBJ2-2; 10 nucleotides match TRBD1. The CDR3 DNA sequence: TGTGCCAGTAGCCACGGGACAGGGGAACTGGGGGCGAACACCGGGGAGCTGTTTTTT. Residues: CASSHGTGELGANTGELFF.